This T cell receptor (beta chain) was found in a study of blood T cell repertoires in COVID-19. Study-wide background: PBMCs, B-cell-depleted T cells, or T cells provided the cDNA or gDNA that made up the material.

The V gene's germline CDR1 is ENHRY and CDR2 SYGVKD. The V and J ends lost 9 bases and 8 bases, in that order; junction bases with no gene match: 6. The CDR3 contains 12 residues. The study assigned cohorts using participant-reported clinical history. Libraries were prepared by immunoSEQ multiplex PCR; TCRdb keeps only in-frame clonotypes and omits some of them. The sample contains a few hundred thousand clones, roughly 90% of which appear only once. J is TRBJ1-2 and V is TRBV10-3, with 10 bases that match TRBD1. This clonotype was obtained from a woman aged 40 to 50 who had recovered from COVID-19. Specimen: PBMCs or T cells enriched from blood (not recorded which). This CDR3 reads CAIQTGGNGYTF. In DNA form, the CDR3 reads TGTGCCATACAGACAGGGGGCAACGGCTACACCTTC.